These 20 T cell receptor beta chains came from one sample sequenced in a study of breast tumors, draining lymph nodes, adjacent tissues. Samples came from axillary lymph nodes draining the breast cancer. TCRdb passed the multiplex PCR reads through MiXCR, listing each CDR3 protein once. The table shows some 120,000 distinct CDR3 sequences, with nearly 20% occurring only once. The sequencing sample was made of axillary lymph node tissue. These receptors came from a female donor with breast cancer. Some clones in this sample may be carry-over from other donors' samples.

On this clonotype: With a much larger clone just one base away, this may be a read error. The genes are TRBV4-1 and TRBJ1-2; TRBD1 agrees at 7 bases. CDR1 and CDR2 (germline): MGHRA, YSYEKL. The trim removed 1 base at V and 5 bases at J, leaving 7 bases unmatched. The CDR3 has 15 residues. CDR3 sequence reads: CASSQGSGTAYGYTF. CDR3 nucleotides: TGCGCCAGCAGCCAAGGTTCTGGGACAGCATATGGCTACACCTTC.

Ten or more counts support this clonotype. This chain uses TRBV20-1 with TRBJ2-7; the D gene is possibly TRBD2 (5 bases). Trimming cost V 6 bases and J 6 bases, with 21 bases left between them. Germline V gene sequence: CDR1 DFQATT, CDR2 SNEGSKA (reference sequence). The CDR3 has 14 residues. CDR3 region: CSAARDRGVGEQYF. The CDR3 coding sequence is TGCAGTGCCGCTAGAGATCGGGGTGTCGGCGAGCAGTACTTC.

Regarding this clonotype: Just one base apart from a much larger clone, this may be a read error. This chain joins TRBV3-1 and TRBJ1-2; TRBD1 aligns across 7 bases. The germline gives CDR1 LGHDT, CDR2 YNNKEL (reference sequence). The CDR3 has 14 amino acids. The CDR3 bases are TGTGCCAGCAGCAACACGGGACAGAACTATGGCTGCACCTTC. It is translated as CASSNTGQNYGCTF.

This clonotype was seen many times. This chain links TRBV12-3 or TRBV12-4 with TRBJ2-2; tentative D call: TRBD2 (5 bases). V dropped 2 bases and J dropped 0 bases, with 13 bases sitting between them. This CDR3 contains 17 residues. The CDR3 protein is CASSLFVSGSNTGELFF. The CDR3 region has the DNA TGTGCCAGCAGTTTATTTGTATCGGGGTCGAACACCGGGGAGCTGTTTTTT.

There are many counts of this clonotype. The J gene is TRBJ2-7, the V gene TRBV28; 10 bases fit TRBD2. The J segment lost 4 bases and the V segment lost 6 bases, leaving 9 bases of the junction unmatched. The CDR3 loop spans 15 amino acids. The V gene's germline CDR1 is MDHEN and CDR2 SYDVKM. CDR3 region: CASRPSGSRGYEQYF. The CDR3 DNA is TGTGCCAGCAGACCTAGCGGGAGTAGAGGGTACGAGCAGTACTTC.

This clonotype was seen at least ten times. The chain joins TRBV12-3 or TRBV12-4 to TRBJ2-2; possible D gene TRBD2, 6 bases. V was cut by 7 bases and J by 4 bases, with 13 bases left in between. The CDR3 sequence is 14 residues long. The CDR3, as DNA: TGTGCCAGCACCAGGGTGGAGGGCACCGGGGAGCTGTTTTTT. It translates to CASTRVEGTGELFF.

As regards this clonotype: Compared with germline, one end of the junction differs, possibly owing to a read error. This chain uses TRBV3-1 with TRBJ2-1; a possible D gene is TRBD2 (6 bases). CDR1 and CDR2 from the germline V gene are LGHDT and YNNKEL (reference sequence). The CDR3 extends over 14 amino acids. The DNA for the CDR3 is TGTGCCAGCAGCCAAACGGGGGTCTACGATGAGCAGTTCTTC. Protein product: CASSQTGVYDEQFF.

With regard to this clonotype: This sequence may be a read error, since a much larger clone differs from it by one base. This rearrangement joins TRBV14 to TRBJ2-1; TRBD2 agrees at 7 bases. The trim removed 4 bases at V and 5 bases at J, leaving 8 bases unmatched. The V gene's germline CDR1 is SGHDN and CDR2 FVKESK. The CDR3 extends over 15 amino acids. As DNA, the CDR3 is TGTGCCAGCAGCCGCAGACTAGCCGAAAACAATGAGCAGTTCTTC. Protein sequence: CASSRRLAENNEQFF.

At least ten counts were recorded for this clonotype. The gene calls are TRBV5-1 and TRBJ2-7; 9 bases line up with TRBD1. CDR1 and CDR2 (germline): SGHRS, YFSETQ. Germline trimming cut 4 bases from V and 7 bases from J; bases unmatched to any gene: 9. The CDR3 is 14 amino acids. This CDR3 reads CASSGGTGSREQYF. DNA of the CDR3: TGCGCCAGCAGCGGCGGGACAGGGTCGAGGGAGCAGTACTTC.

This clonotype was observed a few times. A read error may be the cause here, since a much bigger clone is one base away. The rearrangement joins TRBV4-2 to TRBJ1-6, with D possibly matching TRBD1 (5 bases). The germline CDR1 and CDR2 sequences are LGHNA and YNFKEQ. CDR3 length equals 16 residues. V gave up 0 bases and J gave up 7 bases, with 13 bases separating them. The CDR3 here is CASSQDRDGRNSPLHF. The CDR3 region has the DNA TGTGCCAGCAGCCAAGATAGGGACGGCAGAAATTCACCCCTCCACTTT.

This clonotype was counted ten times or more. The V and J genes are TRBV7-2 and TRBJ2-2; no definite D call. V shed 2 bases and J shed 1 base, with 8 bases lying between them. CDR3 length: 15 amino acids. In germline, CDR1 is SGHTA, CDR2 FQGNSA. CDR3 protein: CASSLRSQNTGELFF. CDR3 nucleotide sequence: TGTGCCAGCAGCTTAAGATCCCAGAACACCGGGGAGCTGTTTTTT.

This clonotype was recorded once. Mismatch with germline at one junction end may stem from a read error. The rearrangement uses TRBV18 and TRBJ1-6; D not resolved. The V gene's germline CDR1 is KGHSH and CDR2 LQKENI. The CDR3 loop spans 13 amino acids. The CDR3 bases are TGTACCAGCTCACCAGACTATAATTCGCCCCTCCACTTT. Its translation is CTSSPDYNSPLHF.

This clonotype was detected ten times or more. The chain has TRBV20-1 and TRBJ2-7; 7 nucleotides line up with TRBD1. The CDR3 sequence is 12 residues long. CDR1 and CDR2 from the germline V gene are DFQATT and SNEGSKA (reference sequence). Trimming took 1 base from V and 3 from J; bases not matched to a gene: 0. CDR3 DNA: TGCAGTGCTAGAGCAGGGGGCTACGAGCAGTACTTC. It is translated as CSARAGGYEQYF.

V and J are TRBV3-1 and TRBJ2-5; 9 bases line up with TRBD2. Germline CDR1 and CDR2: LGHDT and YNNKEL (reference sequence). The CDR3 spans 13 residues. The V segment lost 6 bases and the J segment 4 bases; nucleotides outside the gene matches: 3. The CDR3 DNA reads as TGTGCCAGCAGAGCGGGGGGAGTAGAGACCCAGTACTTC. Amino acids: CASRAGGVETQYF.

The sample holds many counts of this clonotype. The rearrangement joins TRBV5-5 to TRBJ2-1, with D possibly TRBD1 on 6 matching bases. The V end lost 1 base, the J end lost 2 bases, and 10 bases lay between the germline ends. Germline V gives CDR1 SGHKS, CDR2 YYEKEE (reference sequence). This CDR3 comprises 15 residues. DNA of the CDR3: TGTGCCAGCAGCTTGAACGACAGGACCTACAATGAGCAGTTCTTC. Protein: CASSLNDRTYNEQFF.

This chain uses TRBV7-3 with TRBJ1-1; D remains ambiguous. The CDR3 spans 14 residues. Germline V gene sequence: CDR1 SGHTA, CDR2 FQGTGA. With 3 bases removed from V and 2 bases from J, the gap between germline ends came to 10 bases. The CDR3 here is CASSLAGANTEAFF. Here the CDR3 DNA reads TGTGCCAGCAGCTTGGCGGGAGCTAACACTGAAGCTTTCTTT. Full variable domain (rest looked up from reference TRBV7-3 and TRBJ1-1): GAGVSQTPSNKVTEKGKYVELRCDPISGHTALYWYRQSLGQGPEFLIYFQGTGAADDSGLPNDRFFAVRPEGSVSTLKIQRTERGDSAVYLCASSLAGANTEAFFGQGTRLTVV.

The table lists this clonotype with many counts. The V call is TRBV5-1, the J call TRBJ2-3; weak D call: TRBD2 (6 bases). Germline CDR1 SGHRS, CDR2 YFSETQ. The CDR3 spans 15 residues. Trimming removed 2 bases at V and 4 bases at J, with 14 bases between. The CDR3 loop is CASSLWGDSADTQYF. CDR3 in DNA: TGCGCCAGCAGCTTATGGGGGGATTCTGCAGATACGCAGTATTTT.

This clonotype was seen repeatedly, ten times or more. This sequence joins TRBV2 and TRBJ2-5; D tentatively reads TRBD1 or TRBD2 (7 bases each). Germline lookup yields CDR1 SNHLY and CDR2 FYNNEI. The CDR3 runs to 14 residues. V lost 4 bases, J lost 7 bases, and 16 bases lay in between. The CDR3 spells CASSGTGGGGTQYF. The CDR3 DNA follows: TGTGCCAGCAGTGGGACAGGAGGGGGGGGGACCCAGTACTTC.

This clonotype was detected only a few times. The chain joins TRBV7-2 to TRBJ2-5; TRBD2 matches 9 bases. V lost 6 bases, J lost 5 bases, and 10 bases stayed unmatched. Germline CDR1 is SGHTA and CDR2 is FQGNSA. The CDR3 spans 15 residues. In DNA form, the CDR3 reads TGTGCCAGCAGGGCGACTAGCGGCTTTTGGGAGACCCAGTACTTC. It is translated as CASRATSGFWETQYF.

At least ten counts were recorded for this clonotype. CDR3: CASRPRQDTYYGYTF. The CDR3 nucleotides read TGTGCCAGCAGACCTCGACAGGATACCTACTATGGCTACACCTTC. This chain connects TRBV27 to TRBJ1-2; tentatively, D is TRBD1 (6 bases). The germline V and J ends were trimmed by 6 bases and 3 bases, with 17 bases remaining between them. Germline CDR1 is MNHEY and CDR2 is SMNVEV (reference sequence). The CDR3 loop spans 15 amino acids.